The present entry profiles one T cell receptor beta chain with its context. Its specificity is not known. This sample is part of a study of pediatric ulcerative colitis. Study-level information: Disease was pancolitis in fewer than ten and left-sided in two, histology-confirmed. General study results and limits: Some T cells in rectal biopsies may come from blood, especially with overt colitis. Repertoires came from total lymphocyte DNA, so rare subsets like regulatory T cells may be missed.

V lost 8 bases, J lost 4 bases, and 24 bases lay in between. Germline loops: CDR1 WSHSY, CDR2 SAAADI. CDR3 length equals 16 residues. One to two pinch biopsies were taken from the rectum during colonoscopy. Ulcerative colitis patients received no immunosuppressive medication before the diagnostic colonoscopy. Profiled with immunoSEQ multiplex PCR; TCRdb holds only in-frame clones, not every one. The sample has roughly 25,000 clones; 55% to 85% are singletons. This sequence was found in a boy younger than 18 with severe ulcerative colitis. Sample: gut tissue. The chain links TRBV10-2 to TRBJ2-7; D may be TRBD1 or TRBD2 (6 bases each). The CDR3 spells CASFGIYAGHEYEQYF. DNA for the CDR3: TGCGCCAGCTTCGGGATATATGCGGGACATGAGTACGAGCAGTACTTC.